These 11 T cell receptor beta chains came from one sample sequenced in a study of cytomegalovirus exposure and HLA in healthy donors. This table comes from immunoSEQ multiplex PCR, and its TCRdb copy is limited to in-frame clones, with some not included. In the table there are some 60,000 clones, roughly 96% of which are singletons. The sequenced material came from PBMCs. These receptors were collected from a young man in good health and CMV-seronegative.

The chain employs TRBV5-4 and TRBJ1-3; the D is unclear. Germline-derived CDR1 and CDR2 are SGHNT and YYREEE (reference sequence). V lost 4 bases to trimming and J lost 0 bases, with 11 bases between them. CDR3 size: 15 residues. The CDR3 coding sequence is TGTGCCAGCAGCGCCGGGTTCAACTCTGGAAACACCATATATTTT. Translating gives CASSAGFNSGNTIYF.

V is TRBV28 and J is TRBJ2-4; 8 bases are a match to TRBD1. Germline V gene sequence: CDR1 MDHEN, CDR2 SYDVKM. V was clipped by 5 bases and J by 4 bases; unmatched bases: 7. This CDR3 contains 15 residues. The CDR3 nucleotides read TGTGCCAGCAGTCGGCCGGGACAGGCTAAAAACATTCAGTACTTC. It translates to CASSRPGQAKNIQYF.

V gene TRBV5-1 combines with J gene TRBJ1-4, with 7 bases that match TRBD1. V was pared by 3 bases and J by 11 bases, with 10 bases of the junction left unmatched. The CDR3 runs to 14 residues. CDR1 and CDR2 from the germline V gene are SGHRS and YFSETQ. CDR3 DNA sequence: TGCGCCAGCAGCTCGACCGGGACAGCAGAGAAACTGTTTTTT. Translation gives CASSSTGTAEKLFF.

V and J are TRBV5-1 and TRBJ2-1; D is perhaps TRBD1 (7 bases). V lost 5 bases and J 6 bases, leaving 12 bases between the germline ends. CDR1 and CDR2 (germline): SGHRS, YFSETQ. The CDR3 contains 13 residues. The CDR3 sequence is CASREGASNEQFF. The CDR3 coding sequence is TGCGCCAGCAGGGAGGGGGCTAGCAATGAGCAGTTCTTC.

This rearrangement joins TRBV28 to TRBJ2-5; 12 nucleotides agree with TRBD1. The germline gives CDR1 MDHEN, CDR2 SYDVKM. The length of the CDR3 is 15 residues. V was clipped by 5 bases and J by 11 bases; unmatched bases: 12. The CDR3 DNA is TGTGCCAGCAGTACAACCGGGACAGGGGGCTGGGAGCAGTACTTC. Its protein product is CASSTTGTGGWEQYF.

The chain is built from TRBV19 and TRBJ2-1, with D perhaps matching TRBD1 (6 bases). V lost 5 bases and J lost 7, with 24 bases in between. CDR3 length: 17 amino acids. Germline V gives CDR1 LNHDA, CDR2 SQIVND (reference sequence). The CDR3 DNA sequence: TGTGCCAGTAGTCCCGATAGGGGGAAGATTTTGACGAATGAGCAGTTCTTC. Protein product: CASSPDRGKILTNEQFF.

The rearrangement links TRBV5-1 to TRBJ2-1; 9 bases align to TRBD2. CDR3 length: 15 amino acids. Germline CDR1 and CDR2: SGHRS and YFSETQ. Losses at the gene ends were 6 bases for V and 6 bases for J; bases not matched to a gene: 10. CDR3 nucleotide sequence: TGCGCCAGCACGCGTCGAGCGGGAGGAATCAATGAGCAGTTCTTC. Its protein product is CASTRRAGGINEQFF. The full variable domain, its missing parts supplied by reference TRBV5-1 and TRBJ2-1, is KAGVTQTPRYLIKTRGQQVTLSCSPISGHRSVSWYQQTPGQGLQFLFEYFSETQRNKGNFPGRFSGRQFSNSRSEMNVSTLELGDSALYLCASTRRAGGINEQFFGPGTRLTVL.

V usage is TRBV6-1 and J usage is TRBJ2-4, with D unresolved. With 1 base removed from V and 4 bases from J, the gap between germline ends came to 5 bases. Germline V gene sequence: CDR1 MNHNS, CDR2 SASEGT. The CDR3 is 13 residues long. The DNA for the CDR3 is TGTGCCAGCAGTGAAGGTCCAAAAAACATTCAGTACTTC. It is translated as CASSEGPKNIQYF.

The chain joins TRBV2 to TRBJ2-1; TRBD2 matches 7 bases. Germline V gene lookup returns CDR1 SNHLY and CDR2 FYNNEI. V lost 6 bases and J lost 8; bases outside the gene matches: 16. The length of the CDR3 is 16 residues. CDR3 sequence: CASRGGLGYPLDEQFF. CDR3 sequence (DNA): TGTGCCAGCAGGGGCGGACTAGGTTACCCCTTAGATGAGCAGTTCTTC.

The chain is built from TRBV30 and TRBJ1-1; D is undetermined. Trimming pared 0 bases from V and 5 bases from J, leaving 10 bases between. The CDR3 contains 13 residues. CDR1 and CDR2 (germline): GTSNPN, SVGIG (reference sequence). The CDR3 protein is CAWSVLSGTEAFF. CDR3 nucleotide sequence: TGTGCCTGGAGTGTACTATCGGGTACTGAAGCTTTCTTT.

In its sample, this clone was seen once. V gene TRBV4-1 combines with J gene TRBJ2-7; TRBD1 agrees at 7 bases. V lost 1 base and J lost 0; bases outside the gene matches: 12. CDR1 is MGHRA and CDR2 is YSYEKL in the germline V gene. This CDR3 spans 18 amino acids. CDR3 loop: CASSQVIRPPGGSYEQYF. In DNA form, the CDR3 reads TGCGCCAGCAGCCAAGTCATCCGACCACCAGGGGGCTCCTACGAGCAGTACTTC.